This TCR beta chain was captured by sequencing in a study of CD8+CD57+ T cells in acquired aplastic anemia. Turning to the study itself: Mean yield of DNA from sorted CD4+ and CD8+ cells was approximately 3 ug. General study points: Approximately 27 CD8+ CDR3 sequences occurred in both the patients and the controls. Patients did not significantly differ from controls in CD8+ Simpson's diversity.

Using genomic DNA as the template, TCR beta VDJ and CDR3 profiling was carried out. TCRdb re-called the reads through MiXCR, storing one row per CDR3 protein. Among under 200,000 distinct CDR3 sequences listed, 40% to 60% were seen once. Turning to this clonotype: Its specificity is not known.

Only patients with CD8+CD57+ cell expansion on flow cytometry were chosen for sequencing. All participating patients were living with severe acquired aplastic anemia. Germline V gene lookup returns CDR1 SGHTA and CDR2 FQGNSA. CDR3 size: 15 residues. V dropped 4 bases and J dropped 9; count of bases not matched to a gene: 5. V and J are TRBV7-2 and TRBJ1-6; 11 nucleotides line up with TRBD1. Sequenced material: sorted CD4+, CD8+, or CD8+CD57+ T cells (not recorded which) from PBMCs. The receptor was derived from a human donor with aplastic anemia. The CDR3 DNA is TGTGCCAGCAGCTCCTCCGGGACAGGGGGTTCACCCCTCCACTTT. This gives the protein CASSSSGTGGSPLHF.